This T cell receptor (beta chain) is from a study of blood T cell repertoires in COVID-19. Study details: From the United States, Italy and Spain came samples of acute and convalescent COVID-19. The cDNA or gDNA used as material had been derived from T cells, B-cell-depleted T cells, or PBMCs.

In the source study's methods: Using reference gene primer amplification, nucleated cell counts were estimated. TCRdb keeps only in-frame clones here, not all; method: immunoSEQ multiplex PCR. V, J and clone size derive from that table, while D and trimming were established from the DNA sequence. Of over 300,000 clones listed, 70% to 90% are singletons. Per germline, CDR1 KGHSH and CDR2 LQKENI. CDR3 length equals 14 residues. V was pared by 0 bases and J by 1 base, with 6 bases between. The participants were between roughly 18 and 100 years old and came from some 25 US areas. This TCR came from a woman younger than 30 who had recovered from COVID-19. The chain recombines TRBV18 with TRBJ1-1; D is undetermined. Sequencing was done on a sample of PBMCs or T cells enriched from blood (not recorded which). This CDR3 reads CASSPPNGNTEAFF. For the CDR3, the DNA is TGTGCCAGCTCACCACCAAACGGGAACACTGAAGCTTTCTTT.